The clone carrying this T cell receptor beta chain appeared many times. This entry belongs to a study of T-cell reconstitution after alpha-beta-depleted transplantation in children. Unique molecular identifiers tagged the TCRbeta library. Via MiXCR, TCRdb re-called the PCR reads, giving one row per CDR3 protein. The sample lists over 200,000 distinct CDR3 sequences; approximately 9% were seen once. This CDR3 has 16 amino acids. V lost 3 bases to trimming and J lost 1 base; unmatched junction nucleotides: 4. This sequence joins TRBV12-3 or TRBV12-4 and TRBJ1-5, with TRBD1 matching 9 bases. The sequencing used PBMCs from the stem cell graft donor, collected from the stem cell graft. The sequence came from a human donor who donated a stem cell graft to a child with acute lymphoblastic leukemia. The CDR3 DNA reads TGTGCCAGCAGTTTCCGGACAGGGGTGAGCAATCAGCCCCAGCATTTT. It translates to CASSFRTGVSNQPQHF.